Below, 14 T cell receptor beta chains from the same sample are listed, as sequenced in a study of blood T cell repertoires in COVID-19. Sequencing used immunoSEQ multiplex PCR; TCRdb keeps in-frame clones, though not all of them. The sample includes over 100,000 clones, approximately 86% seen only once; the top ten take around 4.5%. Specimen: peripheral blood. These receptors all come from a man aged 35-49 years with acute or convalescent COVID-19.

The chain is built from TRBV7-3 and TRBJ2-5; 9 nucleotides agree with TRBD2. Germline CDR1 SGHTA, CDR2 FQGTGA. This CDR3 has 13 residues. The trim removed 5 bases at V and 3 bases at J, leaving 1 base unmatched. CDR3 sequence (DNA): TGTGCCAGCAGCCCTAGCGGGGAAGAGACCCAGTACTTC. Translation gives CASSPSGEETQYF.

This clone was recorded once. The rearrangement joins TRBV30 to TRBJ1-2; TRBD1 matches 7 bases. Germline trimming cut 2 bases from V and 3 bases from J; bases unmatched to any gene: 3. Germline CDR1 is GTSNPN and CDR2 is SVGIG (reference sequence). The CDR3 totals 13 residues. The DNA of the CDR3 is TGTGCCTGGAGTTATGGGACAGACTATGGCTACACCTTC. Its protein product is CAWSYGTDYGYTF.

The chain uses TRBV3-1 (or the pseudogene TRBV3-2) and TRBJ1-1; D not resolved. Per germline, CDR1 LGHDT and CDR2 YNNKEL (reference sequence). The length of the CDR3 is 14 residues. V lost 1 base and J lost 4, with 10 bases in between. The CDR3 nucleotides are TGTGCCAGCAGCCAAGTCTTTGGAGGCACTGAAGCTTTCTTT. This translates into CASSQVFGGTEAFF.

This clone has just a few counts. CDR3 region: CSAPGRGAVYNEQFF. CDR3 DNA: TGCAGCGCCCCAGGGAGGGGGGCCGTTTACAATGAGCAGTTCTTC. The V and J genes are TRBV29-1 and TRBJ2-1, with a weak D call TRBD2 (7 bases). V was clipped by 7 bases and J by 4 bases, with 20 bases between them. This CDR3 spans 15 amino acids. The germline CDR1 and CDR2 sequences are SQVTM and ANQGSEA.

This sequence joins TRBV3-1 (or the pseudogene TRBV3-2) and TRBJ2-3; maybe TRBD2 (5 bases). Germline CDR1 and CDR2: LGHDT and YNNKEL (reference sequence). The CDR3 has 14 amino acids. The V and J ends lost 2 bases and 3 bases respectively, with 9 bases between them. The CDR3 DNA sequence: TGTGCCAGCAGCCAACCGGGGATGACAGATACGCAGTATTTT. Translation: CASSQPGMTDTQYF.

V usage is TRBV6-2 or TRBV6-3 and J usage is TRBJ1-2; D is possibly TRBD1 (5 bases). The ends were cut back, 0 bases at V and 9 bases at J, with 11 bases in the middle. This CDR3 spans 13 amino acids. Per germline, CDR1 MNHEY and CDR2 SVGEGT. CDR3 in DNA: TGTGCCAGCAGTTACTCGGCAGGGTTGAGCTACACCTTC. Encoded protein: CASSYSAGLSYTF.

This sequence joins TRBV29-1 and TRBJ2-2; 7 bases fit TRBD1. Germline V gives CDR1 SQVTM, CDR2 ANQGSEA. The CDR3 runs 12 residues. The chain's CDR3 is CSQGQGAGELFF. The CDR3 DNA follows: TGCAGTCAGGGGCAGGGGGCCGGGGAGCTGTTTTTT.

This clone was observed a single time. The chain employs TRBV5-6 and TRBJ2-7; 10 bases agree with TRBD2. The junction had 7 bases not matched to a gene; V was cut back by 1 base and J by 6 bases. From germline, CDR1 is SGHDT and CDR2 YYEEEE. The CDR3 has 15 amino acids. CDR3 loop: CASSLLAGDKAEQYF. The DNA for the CDR3 is TGTGCCAGCAGCTTGCTAGCGGGAGATAAGGCCGAGCAGTACTTC.

V and J are TRBV6-5 and TRBJ1-5; tentative D call: TRBD1 (5 bases). Trimming took off 5 bases at V and 3 bases at J, with 11 bases between the two ends. Germline V gene lookup returns CDR1 MNHEY and CDR2 SVGAGI. The CDR3 contains 14 residues. CDR3 loop: CASSMGRVNQPQHF. The CDR3 DNA reads TGTGCCAGCAGTATGGGCAGGGTCAATCAGCCCCAGCATTTT.

The V and J genes are TRBV3-1 (or the pseudogene TRBV3-2) and TRBJ1-3; TRBD1 aligns across 7 bases. Germline-derived CDR1 and CDR2 are LGHDT and YNNKEL (reference sequence). This CDR3 has 16 residues. V dropped 0 bases and J dropped 4; count of bases not matched to a gene: 6. The CDR3 spells CASSQERSRGGNTIYF. CDR3 in DNA: TGTGCCAGCAGCCAAGAGAGAAGCAGGGGGGGAAACACCATATATTTT.

V gene TRBV5-8 combines with J gene TRBJ2-1; D is unresolved. Germline loops: CDR1 SGHTS, CDR2 YDEGEE. Trimming cost V 0 bases and J 9 bases, with 13 bases left between them. The length of the CDR3 is 14 residues. The CDR3 bases are TGTGCCAGCAGCTTGGTGGTCGGGTATGCTGAGCAGTTCTTC. Translation: CASSLVVGYAEQFF.

This clone was seen a few times. V usage is TRBV9 and J usage is TRBJ1-2, with D possibly TRBD1 on 6 matching bases. Germline V CDR1 and CDR2: SGDLS, YYNGEE. Trimming removed 0 bases from V and 4 bases from J, with 10 bases in between. The CDR3 length is 14 residues. This CDR3 is CASSVGGLSYGYTF. The DNA of the CDR3 is TGTGCCAGCAGCGTAGGGGGGCTGAGCTATGGCTACACCTTC.

The chain uses TRBV30 and TRBJ1-1; 8 bases line up with TRBD1. J lost 4 bases, V lost 4 bases, and 11 bases had no gene match. Germline CDR1 and CDR2: GTSNPN and SVGIG (reference sequence). The CDR3 contains 15 residues. The DNA for the CDR3 is TGTGCCTGGAAGGGCCCGACAGGGGTAGGCACTGAAGCTTTCTTT. This sequence encodes CAWKGPTGVGTEAFF.

This clone was found once. This chain connects TRBV7-2 to TRBJ2-1; 8 nucleotides agree with TRBD2. The germline V gene has CDR1 SGHTA and CDR2 FQGNSA. With 10 bases clipped from V and 6 bases from J, the junction kept 11 bases outside the gene matches. This CDR3 has 14 residues. The CDR3 DNA follows: TGTGCCACCCGCGGGACTAGGGTCTTCAATGAGCAGTTCTTC. Its protein product is CATRGTRVFNEQFF.